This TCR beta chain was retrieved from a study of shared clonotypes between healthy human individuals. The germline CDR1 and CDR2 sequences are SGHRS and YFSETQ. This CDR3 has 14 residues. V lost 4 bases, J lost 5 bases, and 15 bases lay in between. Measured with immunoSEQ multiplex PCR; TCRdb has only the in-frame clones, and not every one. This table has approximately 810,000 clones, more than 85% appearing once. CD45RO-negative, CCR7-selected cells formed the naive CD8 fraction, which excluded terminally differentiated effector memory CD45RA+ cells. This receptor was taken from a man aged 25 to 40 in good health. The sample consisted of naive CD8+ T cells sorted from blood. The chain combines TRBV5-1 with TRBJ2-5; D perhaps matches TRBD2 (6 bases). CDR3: CASSPPGGLETQYF. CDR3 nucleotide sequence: TGCGCCAGCAGCCCTCCTGGGGGGTTGGAGACCCAGTACTTC.